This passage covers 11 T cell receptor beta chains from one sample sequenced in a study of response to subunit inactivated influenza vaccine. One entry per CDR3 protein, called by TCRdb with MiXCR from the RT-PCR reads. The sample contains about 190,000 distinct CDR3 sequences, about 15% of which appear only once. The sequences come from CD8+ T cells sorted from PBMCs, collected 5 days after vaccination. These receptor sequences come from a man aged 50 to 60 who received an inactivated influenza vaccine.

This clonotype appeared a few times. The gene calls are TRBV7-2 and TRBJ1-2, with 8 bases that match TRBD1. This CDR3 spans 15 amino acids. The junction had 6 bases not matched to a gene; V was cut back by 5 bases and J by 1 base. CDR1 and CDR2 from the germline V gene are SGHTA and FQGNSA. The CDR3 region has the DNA TGTGCCAGCAGCGACACGGGACAGGTTAACTATGGCTACACCTTC. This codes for CASSDTGQVNYGYTF.

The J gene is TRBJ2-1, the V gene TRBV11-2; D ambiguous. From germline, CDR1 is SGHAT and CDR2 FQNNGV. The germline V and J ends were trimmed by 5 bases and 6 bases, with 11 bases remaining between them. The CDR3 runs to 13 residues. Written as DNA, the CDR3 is TGTGCCAGCAGCCATGACAACAGCAATGAGCAGTTCTTC. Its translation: CASSHDNSNEQFF. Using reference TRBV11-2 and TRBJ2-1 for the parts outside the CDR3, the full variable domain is EAGVAQSPRYKIIEKRQSVAFWCNPISGHATLYWYQQILGQGPKLLIQFQNNGVVDDSQLPKDRFSAERLKGVDSTLKIQPAKLEDSAVYLCASSHDNSNEQFFGPGTRLTVL.

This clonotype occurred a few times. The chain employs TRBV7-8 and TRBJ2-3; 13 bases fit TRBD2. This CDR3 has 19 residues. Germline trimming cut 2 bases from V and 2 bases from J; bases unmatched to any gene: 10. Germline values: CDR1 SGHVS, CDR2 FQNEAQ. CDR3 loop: CASSLFEGLAGISTDTQYF. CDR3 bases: TGTGCCAGCAGCTTATTCGAGGGACTAGCGGGGATTTCCACAGATACGCAGTATTTT.

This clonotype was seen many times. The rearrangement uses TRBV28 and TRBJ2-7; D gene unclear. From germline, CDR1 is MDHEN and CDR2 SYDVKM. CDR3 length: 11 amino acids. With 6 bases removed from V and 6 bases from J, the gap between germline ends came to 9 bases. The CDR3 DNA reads TGTGCCAGCAGCCCTTCCGGCGAGCAGTACTTC. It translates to CASSPSGEQYF.

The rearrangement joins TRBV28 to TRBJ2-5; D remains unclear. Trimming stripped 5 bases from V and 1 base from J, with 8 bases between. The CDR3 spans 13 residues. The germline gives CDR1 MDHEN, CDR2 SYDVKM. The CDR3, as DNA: TGTGCCAGCAGTCCGGACGGCCAAGAGACCCAGTACTTC. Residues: CASSPDGQETQYF. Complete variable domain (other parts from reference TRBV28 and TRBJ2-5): DVKVTQSSRYLVKRTGEKVFLECVQDMDHENMFWYRQDPGLGLRLIYFSYDVKMKEKGDIPEGYSVSREKKERFSLILESASTNQTSMYLCASSPDGQETQYFGPGTRLLVL.

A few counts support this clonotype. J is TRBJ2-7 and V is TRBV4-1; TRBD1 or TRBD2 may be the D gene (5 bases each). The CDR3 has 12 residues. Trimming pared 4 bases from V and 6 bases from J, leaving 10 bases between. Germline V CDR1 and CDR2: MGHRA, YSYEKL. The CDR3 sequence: CASSPGTPEQYF. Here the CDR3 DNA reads TGCGCCAGCAGCCCCGGGACCCCCGAGCAGTACTTC.

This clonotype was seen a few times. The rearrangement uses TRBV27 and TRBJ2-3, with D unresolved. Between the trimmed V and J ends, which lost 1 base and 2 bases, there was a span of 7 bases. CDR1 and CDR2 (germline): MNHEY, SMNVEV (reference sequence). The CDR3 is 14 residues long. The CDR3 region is CASSLLGYTDTQYF. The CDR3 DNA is TGTGCCAGCAGTTTATTGGGTTACACAGATACGCAGTATTTT.

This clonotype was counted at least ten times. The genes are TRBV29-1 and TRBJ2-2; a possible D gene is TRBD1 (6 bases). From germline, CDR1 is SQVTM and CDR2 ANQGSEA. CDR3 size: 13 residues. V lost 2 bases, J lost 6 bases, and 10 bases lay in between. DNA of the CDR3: TGCAGCGTTGAAATGGGGGCGGCCGGGGAGCTGTTTTTT. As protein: CSVEMGAAGELFF.

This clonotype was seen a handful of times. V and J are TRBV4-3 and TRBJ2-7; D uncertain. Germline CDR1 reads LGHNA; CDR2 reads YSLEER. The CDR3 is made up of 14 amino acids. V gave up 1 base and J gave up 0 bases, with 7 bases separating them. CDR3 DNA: TGCGCCAGCAGCCAAGCACAGAACTCCTACGAGCAGTACTTC. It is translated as CASSQAQNSYEQYF.

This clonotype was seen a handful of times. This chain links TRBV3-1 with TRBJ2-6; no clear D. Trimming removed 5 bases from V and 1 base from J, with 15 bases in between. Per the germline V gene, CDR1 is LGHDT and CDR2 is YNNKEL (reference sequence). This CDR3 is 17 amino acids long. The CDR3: CASSTRLVSSGANVLTF. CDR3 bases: TGTGCCAGCAGCACCCGACTGGTGTCTTCTGGGGCCAACGTCCTGACTTTC.

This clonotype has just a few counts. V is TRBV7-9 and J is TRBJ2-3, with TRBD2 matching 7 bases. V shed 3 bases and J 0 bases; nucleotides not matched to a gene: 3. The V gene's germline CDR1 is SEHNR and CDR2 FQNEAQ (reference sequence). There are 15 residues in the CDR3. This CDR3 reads CASSFVAGSTDTQYF. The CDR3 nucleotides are TGTGCCAGCAGCTTTGTAGCGGGTAGCACAGATACGCAGTATTTT.